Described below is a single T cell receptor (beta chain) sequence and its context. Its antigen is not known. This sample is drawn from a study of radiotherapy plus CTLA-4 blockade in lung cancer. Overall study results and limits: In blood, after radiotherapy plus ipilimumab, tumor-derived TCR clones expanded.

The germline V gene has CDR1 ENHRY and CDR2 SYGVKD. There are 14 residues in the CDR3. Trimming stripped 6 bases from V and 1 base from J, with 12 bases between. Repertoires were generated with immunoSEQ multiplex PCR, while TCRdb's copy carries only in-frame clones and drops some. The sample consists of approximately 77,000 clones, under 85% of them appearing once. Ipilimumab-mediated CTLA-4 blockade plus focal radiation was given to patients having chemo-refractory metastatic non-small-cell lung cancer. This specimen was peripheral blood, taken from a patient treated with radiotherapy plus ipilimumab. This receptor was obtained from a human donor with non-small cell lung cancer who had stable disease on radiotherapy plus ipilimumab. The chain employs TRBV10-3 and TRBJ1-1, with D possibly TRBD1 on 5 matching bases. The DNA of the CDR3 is TGTGCCATCAGCCCGGGGGGGTCGAACACTGAAGCTTTCTTT. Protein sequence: CAISPGGSNTEAFF.